The source of this TCR beta chain is a study of T cell responses to AZD1222 COVID-19 vaccine. In germline, CDR1 is SGDLS, CDR2 YYNGEE. The length of the CDR3 is 15 residues. V dropped 4 bases and J dropped 6 bases, with 16 bases sitting between them. Concerning this clone: No antigen is known for it.

Method: immunoSEQ multiplex PCR; TCRdb's copy keeps in-frame clones and lacks some. Of some 120,000 clones detected, approximately 93% appear once; the ten largest clones hold 2.5% to 3%. General study points: Donors skewed white British and female; clonal diversity was possibly underestimated.

This TCR came from an adult in good health. The sequencing used peripheral blood, collected on day 0 of AZD1222 vaccination. The J gene is TRBJ1-4, the V gene TRBV9; possibly TRBD1 for D (6 bases). CDR3 nucleotide sequence: TGTGCCAGCAGCCCCACAGGGATAATGGATGAAAAACTGTTTTTT. This codes for CASSPTGIMDEKLFF.